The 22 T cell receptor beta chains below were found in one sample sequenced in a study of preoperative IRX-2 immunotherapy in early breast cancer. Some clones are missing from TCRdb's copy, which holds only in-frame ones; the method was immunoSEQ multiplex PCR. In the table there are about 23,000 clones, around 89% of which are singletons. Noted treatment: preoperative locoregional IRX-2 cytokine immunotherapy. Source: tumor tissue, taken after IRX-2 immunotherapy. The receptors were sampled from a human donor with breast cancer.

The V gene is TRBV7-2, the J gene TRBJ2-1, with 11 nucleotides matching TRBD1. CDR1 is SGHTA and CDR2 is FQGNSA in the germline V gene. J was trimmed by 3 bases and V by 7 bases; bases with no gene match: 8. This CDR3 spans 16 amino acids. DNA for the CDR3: TGTGCCAGCACTAAGACGGGACAGGGGGACTACAATGAGCAGTTCTTC. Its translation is CASTKTGQGDYNEQFF.

CDR3 amino acids: CASSPRQGANSPLHF. CDR3 nucleotides: TGTGCCAGCAGTCCCCGACAGGGGGCTAATTCACCCCTCCACTTT. The gene calls are TRBV28 and TRBJ1-6, with 10 bases aligning to TRBD1. The V segment lost 5 bases and the J segment 6 bases; nucleotides outside the gene matches: 4. The CDR3 spans 15 residues. Germline-derived CDR1 and CDR2 are MDHEN and SYDVKM.

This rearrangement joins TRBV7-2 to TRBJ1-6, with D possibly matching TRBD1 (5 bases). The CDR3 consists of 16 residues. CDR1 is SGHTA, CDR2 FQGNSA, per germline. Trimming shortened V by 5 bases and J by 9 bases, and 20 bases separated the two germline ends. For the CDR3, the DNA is TGTGCCAGCAGCCCCCCGGGGACGGGGGTGTTTTCACCCCTCCACTTT. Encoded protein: CASSPPGTGVFSPLHF.

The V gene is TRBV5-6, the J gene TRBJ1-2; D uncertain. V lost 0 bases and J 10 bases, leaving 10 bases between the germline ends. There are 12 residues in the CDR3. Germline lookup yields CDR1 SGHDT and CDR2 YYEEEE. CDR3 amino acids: CASSLALGVYTF. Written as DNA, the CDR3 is TGTGCCAGCAGCTTGGCGCTTGGTGTCTACACCTTC.

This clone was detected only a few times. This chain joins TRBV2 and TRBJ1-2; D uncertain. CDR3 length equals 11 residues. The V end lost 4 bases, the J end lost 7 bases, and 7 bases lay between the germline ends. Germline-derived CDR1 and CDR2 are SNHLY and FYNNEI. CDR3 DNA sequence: TGTGCCAGCAGTGCACTCATTGGCTACACCTTC. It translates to CASSALIGYTF.

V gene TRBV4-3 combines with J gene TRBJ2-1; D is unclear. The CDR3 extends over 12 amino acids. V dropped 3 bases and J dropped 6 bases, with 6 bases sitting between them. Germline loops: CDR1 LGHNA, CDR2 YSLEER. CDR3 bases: TGCGCCAGCAGCCAGGGTTTCAATGAGCAGTTCTTC. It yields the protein CASSQGFNEQFF.

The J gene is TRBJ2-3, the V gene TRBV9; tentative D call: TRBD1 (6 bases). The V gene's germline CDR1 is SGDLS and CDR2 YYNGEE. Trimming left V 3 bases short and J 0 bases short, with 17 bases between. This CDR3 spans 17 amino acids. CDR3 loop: CASSAETGWGSTDTQYF. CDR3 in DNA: TGTGCCAGCAGCGCCGAAACAGGGTGGGGTAGCACAGATACGCAGTATTTT.

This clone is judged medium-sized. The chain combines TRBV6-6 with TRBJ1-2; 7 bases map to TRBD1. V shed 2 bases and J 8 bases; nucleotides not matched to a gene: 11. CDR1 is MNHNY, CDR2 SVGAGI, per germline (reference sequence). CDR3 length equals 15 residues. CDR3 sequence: CASSYTRQGKMGYTF. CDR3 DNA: TGTGCCAGCAGTTACACCCGACAGGGTAAAATGGGCTACACCTTC.

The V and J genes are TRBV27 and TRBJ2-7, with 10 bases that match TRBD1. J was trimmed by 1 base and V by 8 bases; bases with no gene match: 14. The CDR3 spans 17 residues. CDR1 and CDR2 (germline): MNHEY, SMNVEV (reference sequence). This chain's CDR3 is CASRPRQGAYVSYEQYF. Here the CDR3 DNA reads TGTGCCAGCCGTCCGAGACAGGGGGCATATGTGTCCTACGAGCAGTACTTC.

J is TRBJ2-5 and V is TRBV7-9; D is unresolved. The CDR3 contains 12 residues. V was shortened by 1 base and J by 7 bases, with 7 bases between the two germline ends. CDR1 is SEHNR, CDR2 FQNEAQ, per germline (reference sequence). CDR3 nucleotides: TGTGCCAGCAGCTTAGATGTGGCGACCCAGTACTTC. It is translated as CASSLDVATQYF.

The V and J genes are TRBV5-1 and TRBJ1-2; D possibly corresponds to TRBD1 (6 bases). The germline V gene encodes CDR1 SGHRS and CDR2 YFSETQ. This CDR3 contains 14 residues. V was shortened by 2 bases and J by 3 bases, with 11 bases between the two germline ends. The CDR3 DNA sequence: TGCGCCAGCAGCTTAGGCAGGGGTGACTATGGCTACACCTTC. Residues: CASSLGRGDYGYTF.

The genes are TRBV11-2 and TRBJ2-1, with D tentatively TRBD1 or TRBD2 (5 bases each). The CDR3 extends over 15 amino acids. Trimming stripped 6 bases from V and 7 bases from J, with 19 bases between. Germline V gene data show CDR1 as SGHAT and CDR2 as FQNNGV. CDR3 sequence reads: CASRTSFRDHNEQFF. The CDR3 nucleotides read TGTGCCAGCAGGACCTCATTCCGGGACCATAATGAGCAGTTCTTC. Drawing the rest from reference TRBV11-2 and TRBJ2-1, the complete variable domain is EAGVAQSPRYKIIEKRQSVAFWCNPISGHATLYWYQQILGQGPKLLIQFQNNGVVDDSQLPKDRFSAERLKGVDSTLKIQPAKLEDSAVYLCASRTSFRDHNEQFFGPGTRLTVL.

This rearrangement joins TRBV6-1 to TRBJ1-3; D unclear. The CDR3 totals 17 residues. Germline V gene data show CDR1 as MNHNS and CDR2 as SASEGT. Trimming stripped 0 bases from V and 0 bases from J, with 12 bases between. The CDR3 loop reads CASSEALRASSGNTIYF. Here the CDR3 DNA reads TGTGCCAGCAGTGAAGCCCTAAGGGCCTCCTCTGGAAACACCATATATTTT.

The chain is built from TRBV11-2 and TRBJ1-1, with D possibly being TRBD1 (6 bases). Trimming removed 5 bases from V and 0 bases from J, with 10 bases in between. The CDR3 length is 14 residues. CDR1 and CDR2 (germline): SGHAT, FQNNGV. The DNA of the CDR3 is TGTGCCAGCAGCCGTACAGGGATGAACACTGAAGCTTTCTTT. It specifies CASSRTGMNTEAFF.

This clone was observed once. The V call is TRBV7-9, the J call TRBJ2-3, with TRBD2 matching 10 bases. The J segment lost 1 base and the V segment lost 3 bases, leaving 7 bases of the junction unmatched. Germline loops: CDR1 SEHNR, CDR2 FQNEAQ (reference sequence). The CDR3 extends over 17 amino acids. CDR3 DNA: TGTGCCAGCAGCTTTAGGACTAGCGGAGGGCGCACAGATACGCAGTATTTT. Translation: CASSFRTSGGRTDTQYF.

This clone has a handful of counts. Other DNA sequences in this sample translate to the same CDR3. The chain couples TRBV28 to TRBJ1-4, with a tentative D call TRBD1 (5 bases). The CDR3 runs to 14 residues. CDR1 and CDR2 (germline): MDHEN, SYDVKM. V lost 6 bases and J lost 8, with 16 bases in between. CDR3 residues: CASSRGQGREKLFF. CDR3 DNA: TGTGCCAGCAGCCGGGGCCAGGGAAGGGAAAAACTGTTTTTT.

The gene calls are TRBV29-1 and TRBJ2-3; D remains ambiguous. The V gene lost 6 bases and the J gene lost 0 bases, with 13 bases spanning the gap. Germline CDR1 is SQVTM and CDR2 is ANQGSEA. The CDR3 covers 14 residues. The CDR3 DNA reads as TGCAGCGTCCCGGACGGTTCTAGCACAGATACGCAGTATTTT. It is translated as CSVPDGSSTDTQYF.

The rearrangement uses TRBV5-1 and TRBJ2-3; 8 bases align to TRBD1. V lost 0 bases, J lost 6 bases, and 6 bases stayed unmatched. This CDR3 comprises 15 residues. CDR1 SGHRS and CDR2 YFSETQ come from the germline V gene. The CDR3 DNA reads TGCGCCAGCAGCTTGGAGACAGGGGTCTCCGATACGCAGTATTTT. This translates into CASSLETGVSDTQYF.

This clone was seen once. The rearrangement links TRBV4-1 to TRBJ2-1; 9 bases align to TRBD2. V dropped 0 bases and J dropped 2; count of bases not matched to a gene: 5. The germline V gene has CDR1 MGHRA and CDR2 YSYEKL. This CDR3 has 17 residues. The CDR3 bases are TGCGCCAGCAGCCAAGAGGCGGGAGGGCCCCCCTACAATGAGCAGTTCTTC. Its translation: CASSQEAGGPPYNEQFF.

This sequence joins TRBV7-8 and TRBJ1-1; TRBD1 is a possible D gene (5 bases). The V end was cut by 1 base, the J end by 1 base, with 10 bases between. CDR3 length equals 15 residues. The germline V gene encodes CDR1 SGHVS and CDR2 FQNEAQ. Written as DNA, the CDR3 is TGTGCCAGCAGCTTAGGGGGGGGATCGAACACTGAAGCTTTCTTT. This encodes CASSLGGGSNTEAFF.

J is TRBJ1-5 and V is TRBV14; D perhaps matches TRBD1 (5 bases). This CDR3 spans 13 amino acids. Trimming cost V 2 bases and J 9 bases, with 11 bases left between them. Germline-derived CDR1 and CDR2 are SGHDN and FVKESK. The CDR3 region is CASSQTGAGPQHF. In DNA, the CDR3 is TGTGCCAGCAGCCAAACAGGTGCGGGGCCCCAGCATTTT.

The CDR3 DNA sequence: TGTGCCAGCAGCTCCTCAGCTAATCAGCCCCAGCATTTT. Amino acids: CASSSSANQPQHF. The chain combines TRBV7-9 with TRBJ1-5; D not resolved. The CDR3 length is 13 residues. The V gene lost 4 bases and the J gene lost 4 bases, with 8 bases spanning the gap. CDR1 and CDR2 from the germline V gene are SEHNR and FQNEAQ (reference sequence).